The 4 T cell receptor beta chains below come from one sample, sequenced in a study of blood T cell repertoires in COVID-19. TCRdb's copy holds only in-frame clones and misses some; the assay was immunoSEQ multiplex PCR. The data contain more than 95,000 clones, around 80% of them singletons. Sample: peripheral blood. All receptors derive from a man in his forties with active or convalescent COVID-19.

The CDR3 protein is CASSGDRGRTIETQYF. CDR3 bases: TGTGCCAGCAGCGGGGACAGGGGGAGGACCATAGAGACCCAGTACTTC. The chain carries TRBV5-6 and TRBJ2-5; TRBD1 matches 11 bases. V was pared by 4 bases and J by 4 bases, with 9 bases of the junction left unmatched. CDR3 length: 16 amino acids. The germline V gene has CDR1 SGHDT and CDR2 YYEEEE.

The chain combines TRBV7-9 with TRBJ2-2; D remains ambiguous. There are 14 residues in the CDR3. With 1 base removed from V and 1 base from J, the gap between germline ends came to 4 bases. The V gene's germline CDR1 is SEHNR and CDR2 FQNEAQ (reference sequence). CDR3 region: CASSLDRNTGELFF. Here the CDR3 DNA reads TGTGCCAGCAGCTTAGACAGGAACACCGGGGAGCTGTTTTTT.

The chain combines TRBV7-2 with TRBJ2-7; 9 bases fit TRBD1. J lost 6 bases, V lost 5 bases, and 8 bases had no gene match. CDR3 length: 14 amino acids. Germline loops: CDR1 SGHTA, CDR2 FQGNSA. CDR3 in DNA: TGTGCCAGCAGCCACGACAGGGGGAGAGGCGAGCAGTACTTC. As protein: CASSHDRGRGEQYF.

In this sample, this clone turned up a few times. The genes are TRBV18 and TRBJ1-1; possible D gene TRBD1, 5 bases. The V and J ends lost 2 bases and 8 bases respectively, with 9 bases between them. CDR1 and CDR2 (germline): KGHSH, LQKENI. CDR3 length equals 12 residues. CDR3 coding DNA: TGTGCCAGCTCACCAAGCAGGGAAGAAGCTTTCTTT. It specifies CASSPSREEAFF.